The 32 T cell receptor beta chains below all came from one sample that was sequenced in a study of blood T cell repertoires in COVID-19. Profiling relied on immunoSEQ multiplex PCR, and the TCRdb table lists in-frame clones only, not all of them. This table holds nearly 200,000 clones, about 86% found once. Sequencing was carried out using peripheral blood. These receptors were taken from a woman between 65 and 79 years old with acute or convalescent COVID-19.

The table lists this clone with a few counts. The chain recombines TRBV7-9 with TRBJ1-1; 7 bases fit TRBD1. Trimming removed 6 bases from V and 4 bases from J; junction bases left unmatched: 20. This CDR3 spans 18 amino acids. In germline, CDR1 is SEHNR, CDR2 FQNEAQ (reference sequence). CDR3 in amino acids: CASSLRQGGGPRGTEAFF. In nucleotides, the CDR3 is TGTGCCAGCAGTCTACGACAGGGCGGCGGACCGAGGGGCACTGAAGCTTTCTTT.

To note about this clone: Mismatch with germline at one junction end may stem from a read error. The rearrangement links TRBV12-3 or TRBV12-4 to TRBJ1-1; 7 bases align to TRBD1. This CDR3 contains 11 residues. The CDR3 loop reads CASTLDRAAFF. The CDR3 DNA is TGTGCCAGCACTTTAGACAGGGCGGCTTTCTTT.

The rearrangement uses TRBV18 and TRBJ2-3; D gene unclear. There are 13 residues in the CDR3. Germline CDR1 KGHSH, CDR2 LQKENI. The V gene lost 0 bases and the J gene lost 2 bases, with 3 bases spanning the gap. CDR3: CASSPPNTDTQYF. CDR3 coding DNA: TGTGCCAGCTCACCACCTAACACAGATACGCAGTATTTT. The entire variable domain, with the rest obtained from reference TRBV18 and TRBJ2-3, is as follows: NAGVMQNPRHLVRRRGQEARLRCSPMKGHSHVYWYRQLPEEGLKFMVYLQKENIIDESGMPKERFSAEFPKEGPSILRIQQVVRGDSAAYFCASSPPNTDTQYFGPGTRLTVL.

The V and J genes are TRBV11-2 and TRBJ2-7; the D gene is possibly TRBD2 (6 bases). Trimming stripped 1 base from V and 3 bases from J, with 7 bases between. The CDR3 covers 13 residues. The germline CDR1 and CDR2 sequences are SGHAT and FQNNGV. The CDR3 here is CASSLGRGYEQYF. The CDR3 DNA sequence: TGTGCCAGCAGCTTAGGGCGGGGCTACGAGCAGTACTTC.

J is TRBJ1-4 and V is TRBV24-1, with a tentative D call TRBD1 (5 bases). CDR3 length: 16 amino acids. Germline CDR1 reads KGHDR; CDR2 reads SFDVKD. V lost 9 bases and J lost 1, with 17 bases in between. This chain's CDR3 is CATWTQGNETNEKLFF. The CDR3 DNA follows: TGTGCCACCTGGACGCAGGGTAATGAAACTAATGAAAAACTGTTTTTT.

The CDR3 DNA reads TGTGCCAGCAGTTCCTCCCCCGGGAGGGCCGATGAGCAGTTCTTC. It codes for CASSSSPGRADEQFF. The chain links TRBV6-2 or TRBV6-3 to TRBJ2-1, with 8 bases aligning to TRBD2. The CDR3 consists of 15 residues. J was trimmed by 8 bases and V by 4 bases; bases with no gene match: 10. Germline assignment: CDR1 MNHEY and CDR2 SVGEGT.

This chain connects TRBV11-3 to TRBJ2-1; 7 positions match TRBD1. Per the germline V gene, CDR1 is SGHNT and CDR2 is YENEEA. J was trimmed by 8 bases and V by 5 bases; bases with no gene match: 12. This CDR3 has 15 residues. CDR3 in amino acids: CASSPTDRVRHEQFF. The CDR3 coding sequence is TGTGCCAGCAGCCCAACAGACAGGGTCCGGCATGAGCAGTTCTTC.

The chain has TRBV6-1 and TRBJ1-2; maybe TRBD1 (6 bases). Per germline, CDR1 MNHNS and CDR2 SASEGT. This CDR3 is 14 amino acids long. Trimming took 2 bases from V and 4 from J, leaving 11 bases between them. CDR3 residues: CASSESQGSYGYTF. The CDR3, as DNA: TGTGCCAGCAGTGAATCTCAGGGGAGCTATGGCTACACCTTC.

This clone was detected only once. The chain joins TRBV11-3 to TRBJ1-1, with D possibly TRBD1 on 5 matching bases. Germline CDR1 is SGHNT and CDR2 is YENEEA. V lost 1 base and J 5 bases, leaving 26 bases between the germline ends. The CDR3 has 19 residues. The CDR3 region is CASSLAWGRDPLPGTEAFF. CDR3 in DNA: TGTGCCAGCAGCTTAGCGTGGGGCAGGGATCCTCTCCCGGGTACTGAAGCTTTCTTT. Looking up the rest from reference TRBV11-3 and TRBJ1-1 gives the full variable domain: EAGVVQSPRYKIIEKKQPVAFWCNPISGHNTLYWYLQNLGQGPELLIRYENEEAVDDSQLPKDRFSAERLKGVDSTLKIQPAELGDSAVYLCASSLAWGRDPLPGTEAFFGQGTRLTVV.

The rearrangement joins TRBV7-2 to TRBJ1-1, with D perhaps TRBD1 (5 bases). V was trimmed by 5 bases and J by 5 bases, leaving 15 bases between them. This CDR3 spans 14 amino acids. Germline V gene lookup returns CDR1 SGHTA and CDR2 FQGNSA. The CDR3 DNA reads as TGTGCCAGCAGCCTATCCCAGCGGGGGACTGAAGCTTTCTTT. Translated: CASSLSQRGTEAFF.

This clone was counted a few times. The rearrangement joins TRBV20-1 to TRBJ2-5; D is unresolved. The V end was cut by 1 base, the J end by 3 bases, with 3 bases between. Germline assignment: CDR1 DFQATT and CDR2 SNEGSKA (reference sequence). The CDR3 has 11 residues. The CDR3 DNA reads TGCAGTGCTAGAGCCGAAGAGACCCAGTACTTC. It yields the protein CSARAEETQYF.

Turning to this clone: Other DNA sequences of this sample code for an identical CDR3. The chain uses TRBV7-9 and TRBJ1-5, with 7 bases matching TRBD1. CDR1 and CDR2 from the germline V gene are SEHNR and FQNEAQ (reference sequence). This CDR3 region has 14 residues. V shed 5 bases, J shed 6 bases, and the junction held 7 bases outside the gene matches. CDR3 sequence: CASSLQGGGQPQHF. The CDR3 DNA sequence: TGTGCCAGCAGCCTTCAGGGGGGCGGTCAGCCCCAGCATTTT. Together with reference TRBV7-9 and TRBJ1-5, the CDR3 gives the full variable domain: DTGVSQNPRHKITKRGQNVTFRCDPISEHNRLYWYRQTLGQGPEFLTYFQNEAQLEKSRLLSDRFSAERPKGSFSTLEIQRTEQGDSAMYLCASSLQGGGQPQHFGDGTRLSIL.

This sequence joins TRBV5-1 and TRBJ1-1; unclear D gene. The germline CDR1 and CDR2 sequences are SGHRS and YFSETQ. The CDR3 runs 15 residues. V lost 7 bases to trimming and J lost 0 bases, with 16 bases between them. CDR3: CASSRDGLMNTEAFF. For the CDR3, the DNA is TGCGCCAGCTCCCGGGATGGATTAATGAACACTGAAGCTTTCTTT.

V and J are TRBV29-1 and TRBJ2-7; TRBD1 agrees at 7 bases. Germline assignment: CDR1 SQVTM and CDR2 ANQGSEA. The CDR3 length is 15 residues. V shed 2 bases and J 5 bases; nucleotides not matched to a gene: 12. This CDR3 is CSVELSWQGENEQYF. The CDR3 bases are TGCAGCGTTGAACTGAGCTGGCAGGGGGAAAACGAGCAGTACTTC.

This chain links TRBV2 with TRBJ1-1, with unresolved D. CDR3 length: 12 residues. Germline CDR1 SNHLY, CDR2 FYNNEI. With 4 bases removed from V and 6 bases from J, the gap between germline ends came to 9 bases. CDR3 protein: CASSVVFSEAFF. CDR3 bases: TGTGCCAGCAGTGTAGTGTTTTCTGAAGCTTTCTTT.

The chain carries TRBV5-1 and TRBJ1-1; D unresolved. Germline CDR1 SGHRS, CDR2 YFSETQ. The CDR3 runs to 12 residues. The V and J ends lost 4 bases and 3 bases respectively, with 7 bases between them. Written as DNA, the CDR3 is TGCGCCAGCAGCAACAGAGACACTGAAGCTTTCTTT. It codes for CASSNRDTEAFF.

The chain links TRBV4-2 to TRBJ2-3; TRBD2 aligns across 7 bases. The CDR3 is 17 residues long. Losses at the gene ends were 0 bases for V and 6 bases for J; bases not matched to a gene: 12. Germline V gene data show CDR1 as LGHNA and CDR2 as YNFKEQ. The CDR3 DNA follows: TGTGCCAGCAGCCAAGAGGGGGGGGATCGAATAGGGGATACGCAGTATTTT. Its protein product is CASSQEGGDRIGDTQYF.

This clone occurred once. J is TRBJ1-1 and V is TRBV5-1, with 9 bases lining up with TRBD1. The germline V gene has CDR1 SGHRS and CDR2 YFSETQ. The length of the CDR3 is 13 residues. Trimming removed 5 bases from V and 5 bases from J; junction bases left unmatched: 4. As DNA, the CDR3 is TGCGCCAGCAGGGGACAGGGAAAGACTGAAGCTTTCTTT. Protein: CASRGQGKTEAFF.

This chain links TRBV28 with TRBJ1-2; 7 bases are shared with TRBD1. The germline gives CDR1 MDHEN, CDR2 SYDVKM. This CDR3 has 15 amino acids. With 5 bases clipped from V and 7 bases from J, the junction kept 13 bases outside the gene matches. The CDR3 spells CASSPTGRGGAGYTF. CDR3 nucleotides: TGTGCCAGCAGTCCGACAGGGCGGGGCGGGGCTGGCTACACCTTC.

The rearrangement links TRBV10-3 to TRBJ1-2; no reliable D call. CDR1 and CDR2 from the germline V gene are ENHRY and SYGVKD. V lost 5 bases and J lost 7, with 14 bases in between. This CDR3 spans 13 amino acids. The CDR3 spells CAISSSGSGGYTF. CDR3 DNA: TGTGCCATCAGTTCCAGTGGATCGGGTGGCTACACCTTC.

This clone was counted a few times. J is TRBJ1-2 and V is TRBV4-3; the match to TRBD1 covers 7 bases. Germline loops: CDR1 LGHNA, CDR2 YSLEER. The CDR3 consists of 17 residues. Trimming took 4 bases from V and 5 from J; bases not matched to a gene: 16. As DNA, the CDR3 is TGCGCCAGCAGCCCAACAATACTACAAGGGGGCGTATATGGCTACACCTTC. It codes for CASSPTILQGGVYGYTF.

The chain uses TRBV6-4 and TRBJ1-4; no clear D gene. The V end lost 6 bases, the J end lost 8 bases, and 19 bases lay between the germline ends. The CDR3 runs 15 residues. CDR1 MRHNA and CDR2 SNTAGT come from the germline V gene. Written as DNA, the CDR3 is TGTGCCAGCAGCCCAAATCCGGGAGCGGGCGAAAAACTGTTTTTT. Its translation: CASSPNPGAGEKLFF.

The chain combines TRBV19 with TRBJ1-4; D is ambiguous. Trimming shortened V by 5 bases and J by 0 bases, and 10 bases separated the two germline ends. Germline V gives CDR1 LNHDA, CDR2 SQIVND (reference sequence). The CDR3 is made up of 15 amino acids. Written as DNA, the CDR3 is TGTGCCAGTAGTCCCTCCAGCGCAACTAATGAAAAACTGTTTTTT. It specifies CASSPSSATNEKLFF.

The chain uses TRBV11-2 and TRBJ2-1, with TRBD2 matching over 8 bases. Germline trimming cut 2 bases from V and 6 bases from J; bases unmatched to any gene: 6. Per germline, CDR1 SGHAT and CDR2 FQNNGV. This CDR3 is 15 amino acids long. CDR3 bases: TGTGCCAGCAGCTTAAGGGTGGCGGGAGGCAATGAGCAGTTCTTC. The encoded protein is CASSLRVAGGNEQFF.

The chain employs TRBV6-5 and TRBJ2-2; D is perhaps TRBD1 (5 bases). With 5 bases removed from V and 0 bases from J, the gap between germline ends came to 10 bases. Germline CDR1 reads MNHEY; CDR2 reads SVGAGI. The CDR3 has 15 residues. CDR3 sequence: CASSQGFANTGELFF. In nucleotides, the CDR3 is TGTGCCAGCAGTCAGGGCTTCGCGAACACCGGGGAGCTGTTTTTT.

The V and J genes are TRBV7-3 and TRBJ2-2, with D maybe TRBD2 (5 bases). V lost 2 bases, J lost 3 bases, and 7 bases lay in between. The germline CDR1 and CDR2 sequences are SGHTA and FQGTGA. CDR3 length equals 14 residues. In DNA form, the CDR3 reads TGTGCCAGCAGCTTAGGGAGATACACCGGGGAGCTGTTTTTT. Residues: CASSLGRYTGELFF.

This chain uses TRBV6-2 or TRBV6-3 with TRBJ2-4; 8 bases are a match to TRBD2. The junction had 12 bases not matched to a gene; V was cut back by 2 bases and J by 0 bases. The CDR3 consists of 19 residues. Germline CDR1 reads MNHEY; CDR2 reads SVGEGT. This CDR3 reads CASSYPVSGGLLAKNIQYF. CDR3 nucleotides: TGTGCCAGCAGTTACCCCGTTTCGGGGGGGCTTTTAGCCAAAAACATTCAGTACTTC.

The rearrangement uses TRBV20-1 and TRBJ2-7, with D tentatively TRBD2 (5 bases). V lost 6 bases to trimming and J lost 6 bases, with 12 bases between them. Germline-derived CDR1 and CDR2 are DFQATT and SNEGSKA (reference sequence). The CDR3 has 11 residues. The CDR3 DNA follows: TGCAGTGCCCACACTAGTGCCGAGCAGTACTTC. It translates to CSAHTSAEQYF.

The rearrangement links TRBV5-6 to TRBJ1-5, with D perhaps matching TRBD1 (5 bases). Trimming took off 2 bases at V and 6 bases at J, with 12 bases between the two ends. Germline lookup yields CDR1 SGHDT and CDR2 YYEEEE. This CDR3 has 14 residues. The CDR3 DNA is TGTGCCAGCAGCTTTACAGGCGCGAGTCAGCCCCAGCATTTT. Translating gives CASSFTGASQPQHF.

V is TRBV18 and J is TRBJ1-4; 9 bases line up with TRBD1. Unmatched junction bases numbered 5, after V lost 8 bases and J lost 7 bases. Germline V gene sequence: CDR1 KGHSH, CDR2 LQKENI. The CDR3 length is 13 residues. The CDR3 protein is CASKQGASEKLFF. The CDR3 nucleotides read TGTGCCAGCAAACAGGGGGCGAGTGAAAAACTGTTTTTT. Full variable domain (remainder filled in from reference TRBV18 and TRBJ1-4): NAGVMQNPRHLVRRRGQEARLRCSPMKGHSHVYWYRQLPEEGLKFMVYLQKENIIDESGMPKERFSAEFPKEGPSILRIQQVVRGDSAAYFCASKQGASEKLFFGSGTQLSVL.

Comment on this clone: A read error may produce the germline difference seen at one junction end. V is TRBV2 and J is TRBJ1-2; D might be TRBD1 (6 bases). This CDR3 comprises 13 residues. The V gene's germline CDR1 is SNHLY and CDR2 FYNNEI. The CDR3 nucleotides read TGTGCCGGCAGTGTTGGGGGCAGCTATGGCTACACCTTC. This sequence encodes CAGSVGGSYGYTF.

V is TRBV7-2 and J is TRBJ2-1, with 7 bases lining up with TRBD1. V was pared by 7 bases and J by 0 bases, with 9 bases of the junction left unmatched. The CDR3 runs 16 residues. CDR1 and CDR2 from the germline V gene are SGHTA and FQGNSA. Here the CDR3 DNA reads TGTGCCAGCACAGCTTCGACAGGGAGCTCCTACAATGAGCAGTTCTTC. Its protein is CASTASTGSSYNEQFF.